These 25 T cell receptor beta chains were all obtained from the same sample, sequenced in a study of long-term antiretroviral therapy in people with HIV. immunoSEQ v3.0 was run at survey level. Profiled with immunoSEQ multiplex PCR; TCRdb holds only in-frame clones, not every one. Counted here are 45,000 to 50,000 clones, around 84% occurring once; the ten biggest clones make up 3%. This sample comprised unsorted PBMCs, obtained 0.8 years after starting antiretroviral therapy. The receptors come from a woman aged 18 to 35 with HIV.

V and J are TRBV19 and TRBJ2-3, with TRBD2 identical over 9 bases. The CDR3 has 22 amino acids. From germline, CDR1 is LNHDA and CDR2 SQIVND (reference sequence). V shed 0 bases and J 0 bases; nucleotides not matched to a gene: 19. The CDR3 nucleotides are TGTGCCAGTAGTATAGACAGCAGCTCAGGACTAGCGCGATCCTATAGCACAGATACGCAGTATTTT. Translation gives CASSIDSSSGLARSYSTDTQYF.

J is TRBJ1-2 and V is TRBV19; D gene uncertain. CDR3 length: 14 amino acids. V lost 5 bases, J lost 4 bases, and 14 bases lay in between. Germline-derived CDR1 and CDR2 are LNHDA and SQIVND (reference sequence). The CDR3 is CASSSQIRAYGYTF. The CDR3 nucleotides read TGTGCCAGTAGTTCTCAAATCCGGGCCTATGGCTACACCTTC.

This chain joins TRBV11-2 and TRBJ2-7, with D possibly matching TRBD2 (6 bases). This CDR3 spans 15 amino acids. Germline assignment: CDR1 SGHAT and CDR2 FQNNGV. Trimming cost V 5 bases and J 3 bases, with 17 bases left between them. CDR3 protein: CASSEGGAIHYEQYF. In nucleotides, the CDR3 is TGTGCCAGCAGCGAGGGAGGAGCCATACACTACGAGCAGTACTTC.

The rearrangement joins TRBV6-4 to TRBJ1-2; 9 bases are a match to TRBD1. The germline CDR1 and CDR2 sequences are MRHNA and SNTAGT. The CDR3 contains 12 residues. V trimming: 6 bases; J trimming: 8 bases; junction bases outside the gene matches: 4. The CDR3 nucleotides read TGTGCCAGCAGGGGACAGGGAGGAGGCTACACCTTC. This translates into CASRGQGGGYTF.

In the case of this clone: A read error may account for a junction end that differs from germline. In DNA form, the CDR3 reads TGTGCCAGCAGTACTGACGGAGGGGTCCAAAAGACCCAGTACTTC. Amino acid sequence: CASSTDGGVQKTQYF. The V and J genes are TRBV2 and TRBJ2-5; TRBD2 is a possible D gene (6 bases). Germline lookup yields CDR1 SNHLY and CDR2 FYNNEI. The CDR3 covers 15 residues. The full variable domain, completed using reference TRBV2 and TRBJ2-5, is EPEVTQTPSHQVTQMGQEVILRCVPISNHLYFYWYRQILGQKVEFLVSFYNNEISEKSEIFDDQFSVERPDGSNFTLKIRSTKLEDSAMYFCASSTDGGVQKTQYFGPGTRLLVL.

V and J are TRBV6-5 and TRBJ2-7; TRBD1 might be the D (5 bases). The length of the CDR3 is 15 residues. With 0 bases removed from V and 0 bases from J, the gap between germline ends came to 9 bases. Germline V gene lookup returns CDR1 MNHEY and CDR2 SVGAGI. CDR3 DNA sequence: TGTGCCAGCAGTTACTCGCCGACAGACTCCTACGAGCAGTACTTC. Translated, it gives CASSYSPTDSYEQYF.

J is TRBJ2-3 and V is TRBV28; D not certain. The germline gives CDR1 MDHEN, CDR2 SYDVKM. This CDR3 contains 12 residues. Trimming shortened V by 1 base and J by 2 bases, and 1 base separated the two germline ends. The CDR3 DNA reads TGTGCCAGCAGTTTATCCACAGATACGCAGTATTTT. This encodes CASSLSTDTQYF.

This chain links TRBV5-1 with TRBJ2-7; TRBD1 might be the D (5 bases). The CDR3 is 12 residues long. V was trimmed by 3 bases and J by 5 bases, leaving 9 bases between them. CDR1 is SGHRS and CDR2 is YFSETQ in the germline V gene. CDR3 bases: TGCGCCAGCAGCTACTCCAGGGACGAGCAGTACTTC. Translation: CASSYSRDEQYF.

J is TRBJ1-1 and V is TRBV9, with 10 bases identical to TRBD1. Losses at the gene ends were 3 bases for V and 1 base for J; bases not matched to a gene: 3. There are 15 residues in the CDR3. The germline gives CDR1 SGDLS, CDR2 YYNGEE. CDR3 DNA sequence: TGTGCCAGCAGCGGGCGACAGGGGGCGAACACTGAAGCTTTCTTT. It encodes CASSGRQGANTEAFF.

The chain combines TRBV4-1 with TRBJ2-7; perhaps D is TRBD1 or TRBD2 (5 bases each). This CDR3 is 14 amino acids long. The germline V gene encodes CDR1 MGHRA and CDR2 YSYEKL. V was clipped by 0 bases and J by 5 bases, with 11 bases between them. CDR3 in amino acids: CASSQEEGRDEQYF. The CDR3 DNA follows: TGCGCCAGCAGCCAAGAAGAGGGCAGGGACGAGCAGTACTTC.

The chain links TRBV7-9 to TRBJ2-1, with 9 bases that match TRBD2. The CDR3 runs 16 residues. V lost 4 bases to trimming and J lost 7 bases; unmatched junction nucleotides: 11. In germline, CDR1 is SEHNR, CDR2 FQNEAQ (reference sequence). CDR3 coding DNA: TGTGCCAGCAGCTCAATTCCGGGACTAGCTCCTAATGAGCAGTTCTTC. Translating it yields CASSSIPGLAPNEQFF.

The chain employs TRBV11-2 and TRBJ1-5; 7 bases align to TRBD1. The CDR3 length is 17 residues. With 1 base clipped from V and 2 bases from J, the junction kept 8 bases outside the gene matches. CDR1 is SGHAT, CDR2 FQNNGV, per germline. DNA for the CDR3: TGTGCCAGCAGCTTAGTACTACCTGACAGGGGCAATCAGCCCCAGCATTTT. Translation: CASSLVLPDRGNQPQHF.

This chain connects TRBV5-1 to TRBJ1-2; the D gene is possibly TRBD1 (6 bases). Germline V gene data show CDR1 as SGHRS and CDR2 as YFSETQ. The CDR3 contains 17 residues. V was shortened by 0 bases and J by 2 bases, with 17 bases between the two germline ends. The CDR3 here is CASSLGFGQGINYGYTF. CDR3 DNA: TGCGCCAGCAGCTTGGGGTTCGGGCAGGGGATCAACTATGGCTACACCTTC.

CDR3 sequence (DNA): TGTGCCAGCAGCTTACGAACAGATACGCAGTATTTT. It is translated as CASSLRTDTQYF. The chain joins TRBV7-3 to TRBJ2-3; D is uncertain. Trimming shortened V by 2 bases and J by 3 bases, and 3 bases separated the two germline ends. CDR3 length: 12 residues. Per the germline V gene, CDR1 is SGHTA and CDR2 is FQGTGA.

This chain joins TRBV7-2 and TRBJ2-7, with 8 bases aligning to TRBD1. Per the germline V gene, CDR1 is SGHTA and CDR2 is FQGNSA. This CDR3 contains 15 residues. The trim removed 5 bases at V and 3 bases at J, leaving 9 bases unmatched. CDR3 in amino acids: CASSDGTGRGYEQYF. DNA for the CDR3: TGTGCCAGCAGCGACGGGACAGGTAGGGGCTACGAGCAGTACTTC. Full variable domain (remainder filled in from reference TRBV7-2 and TRBJ2-7): GAGVSQSPSNKVTEKGKDVELRCDPISGHTALYWYRQSLGQGLEFLIYFQGNSAPDKSGLPSDRFSAERTGGSVSTLTIQRTQQEDSAVYLCASSDGTGRGYEQYFGPGTRLTVT.

DNA of the CDR3: TGCGCCAGCAGCCCTGGCGGAGGACAGAGCTCCTACAATGAGCAGTTCTTC. This sequence encodes CASSPGGGQSSYNEQFF. This chain uses TRBV4-3 with TRBJ2-1, with a tentative D call TRBD1 (6 bases). This CDR3 contains 17 residues. V was trimmed by 4 bases and J by 0 bases, leaving 16 bases between them. Germline CDR1 reads LGHNA; CDR2 reads YSLEER.

The chain is built from TRBV28 and TRBJ1-2, with 11 bases aligning to TRBD1. V trimming: 3 bases; J trimming: 0 bases; junction bases outside the gene matches: 0. The CDR3 is 15 amino acids. Germline V gives CDR1 MDHEN, CDR2 SYDVKM. This CDR3 reads CASSLGQGANYGYTF. CDR3 nucleotide sequence: TGTGCCAGCAGTTTGGGACAGGGGGCTAACTATGGCTACACCTTC.

The V and J genes are TRBV5-1 and TRBJ2-5; D is unresolved. The DNA end lines up better with TRBJ2-7; the J call may be wrong. This CDR3 spans 15 amino acids. CDR1 and CDR2 (germline): SGHRS, YFSETQ. The CDR3 region is CASSFRRAPSYEQYF. CDR3 coding DNA: TGCGCCAGCAGCTTTCGCCGGGCACCCTCCTACGAGCAGTACTTC.

This clone was picked up one time. The J gene is TRBJ2-7, the V gene TRBV6-5; tentatively, D is TRBD1 or TRBD2 (7 bases each). CDR3 length: 15 residues. The ends were cut back, 6 bases at V and 1 base at J, with 16 bases in the middle. CDR1 and CDR2 (germline): MNHEY, SVGAGI. The CDR3 DNA reads as TGTGCCAGCAGGTGGCGGGAGACAGGGTCCTACGAGCAGTACTTC. Protein: CASRWRETGSYEQYF.

The sample holds one count of this clone. The chain couples TRBV18 to TRBJ2-3, with D unclear. The V end lost 5 bases, the J end lost 3 bases, and 15 bases lay between the germline ends. Germline V gene data show CDR1 as KGHSH and CDR2 as LQKENI. The CDR3 has 15 amino acids. CDR3 nucleotides: TGTGCCAGCTCAGGAGAGGACCTTCCAACAGATACGCAGTATTTT. Translated: CASSGEDLPTDTQYF. Full variable domain (remainder filled in from reference TRBV18 and TRBJ2-3): NAGVMQNPRHLVRRRGQEARLRCSPMKGHSHVYWYRQLPEEGLKFMVYLQKENIIDESGMPKERFSAEFPKEGPSILRIQQVVRGDSAAYFCASSGEDLPTDTQYFGPGTRLTVL.

J is TRBJ2-2 and V is TRBV4-3; TRBD2 might be the D (6 bases). V lost 1 base and J lost 6, with 9 bases in between. Germline-derived CDR1 and CDR2 are LGHNA and YSLEER. The CDR3 has 14 amino acids. Written as DNA, the CDR3 is TGCGCCAGCAGCCAAGGCGGGATAGCCGGGGAGCTGTTTTTT. Translating it yields CASSQGGIAGELFF.

The rearrangement joins TRBV27 to TRBJ2-5, with D possibly matching TRBD2 (6 bases). Germline CDR1 reads MNHEY; CDR2 reads SMNVEV (reference sequence). Trimming removed 5 bases from V and 5 bases from J, with 18 bases in between. This CDR3 has 15 amino acids. CDR3 protein: CASSRGRIGTETQYF. In nucleotides, the CDR3 is TGTGCCAGCAGTCGAGGGAGGATCGGAACGGAGACCCAGTACTTC.

V is TRBV19 and J is TRBJ2-1; D is perhaps TRBD1 or TRBD2 (5 bases each). The CDR3 is 17 residues long. The V end was cut by 3 bases, the J end by 0 bases, with 15 bases between. CDR1 is LNHDA and CDR2 is SQIVND in the germline V gene (reference sequence). CDR3 nucleotides: TGTGCCAGTAGTATCCCCCTCAGGGAGAGCTCCTACAATGAGCAGTTCTTC. It encodes CASSIPLRESSYNEQFF.

The count of this clone is one. The chain combines TRBV7-3 with TRBJ2-3, with D perhaps given as TRBD1 or TRBD2 (5 bases each). The CDR3 has 13 amino acids. Per germline, CDR1 SGHTA and CDR2 FQGTGA. V lost 3 bases to trimming and J lost 8 bases, with 12 bases between them. The CDR3 region is CASSFRDQGTQYF. The CDR3 nucleotides read TGTGCCAGCAGCTTCCGGGACCAAGGTACGCAGTATTTT.

CDR3 loop: CAISETENYRGRIPYEQYF. The CDR3 nucleotides are TGTGCCATCAGTGAGACGGAGAACTACAGGGGACGGATTCCCTACGAGCAGTACTTC. The chain uses TRBV10-3 and TRBJ2-7; 7 bases map to TRBD1. Trimming at V came to 2 bases and at J to 2 bases, leaving 18 bases not matched to a gene. The germline V gene has CDR1 ENHRY and CDR2 SYGVKD. This CDR3 contains 19 residues.